Shown below are 17 T cell receptor beta chains from a single sample sequenced in a study of blood T cell repertoires in COVID-19. Assay: immunoSEQ multiplex PCR; the TCRdb copy retains only in-frame clones and omits some. This table holds 90,000 or so clones, approximately 86% found once. What was sequenced was peripheral blood. These receptors came from a man aged 60-69 years with acute or convalescent COVID-19.

V is TRBV5-4 and J is TRBJ1-1, with no clear D. Trimming pared 4 bases from V and 1 base from J, leaving 5 bases between. Looked up from germline, CDR1 is SGHNT and CDR2 is YYREEE (reference sequence). The CDR3 is made up of 12 amino acids. CDR3: CASSHRNTEAFF. CDR3 coding DNA: TGTGCCAGCAGCCACAGGAACACTGAAGCTTTCTTT.

The CDR3 DNA reads TGTGCCAGCAGCTTAGATCGACCCCTGAGCGCGGAGACCCAGTACTTC. It is translated as CASSLDRPLSAETQYF. V gene TRBV7-2 combines with J gene TRBJ2-5; D remains unclear. Per the germline V gene, CDR1 is SGHTA and CDR2 is FQGNSA. V lost 1 base and J lost 5, with 17 bases in between. The CDR3 has 16 amino acids.

In this sample, this clone turned up once. The V gene is TRBV5-4, the J gene TRBJ2-2; D might be TRBD2 (6 bases). The CDR3 loop spans 13 amino acids. Germline CDR1 SGHNT, CDR2 YYREEE (reference sequence). V dropped 5 bases and J dropped 7 bases, with 12 bases sitting between them. The CDR3 protein is CASSPTAGGELFF. CDR3 bases: TGTGCCAGCAGTCCGACAGCGGGCGGGGAGCTGTTTTTT.

The chain couples TRBV5-1 to TRBJ2-1, with 7 bases that match TRBD2. With 0 bases clipped from V and 7 bases from J, the junction kept 10 bases outside the gene matches. Looked up from germline, CDR1 is SGHRS and CDR2 is YFSETQ. The CDR3 contains 16 residues. The CDR3, as DNA: TGCGCCAGCAGCTTGGTCACGGGAGGCCTATGGAATGAGCAGTTCTTC. This sequence encodes CASSLVTGGLWNEQFF.

The genes are TRBV15 and TRBJ1-4; D not certain. CDR1 is LNHNV, CDR2 YYDKDF, per germline (reference sequence). Deletions cut 3 bases from V and 3 bases from J, with 14 bases between. The CDR3 totals 16 residues. The CDR3 sequence: CATSREVWGANEKLFF. The CDR3 DNA follows: TGTGCCACCAGCAGGGAGGTTTGGGGTGCTAATGAAAAACTGTTTTTT.

This clone was found once. In nucleotides, the CDR3 is TGTGCCAGCAGCAAAGTAAACACAAGCTACGAGCAGTACTTC. This gives the protein CASSKVNTSYEQYF. The genes are TRBV21-1 and TRBJ2-7; the table calls TRBD1, which could not be checked here. TRBV21-1 is a pseudogene locus. This CDR3 spans 14 amino acids.

This clone was seen once. V is TRBV24-1 and J is TRBJ2-1; 13 nucleotides align to TRBD2. This CDR3 contains 17 residues. J was trimmed by 5 bases and V by 5 bases; bases with no gene match: 8. The V gene's germline CDR1 is KGHDR and CDR2 SFDVKD. CDR3 in amino acids: CATSVGTSGRVNNEQFF. The CDR3 nucleotides are TGTGCCACCAGTGTTGGAACTAGCGGGAGGGTCAACAATGAGCAGTTCTTC.

This chain links TRBV10-3 with TRBJ2-7, with a tentative D call TRBD1 (6 bases). Trimming removed 0 bases from V and 5 bases from J, with 11 bases in between. CDR3 size: 14 residues. Germline CDR1 and CDR2: ENHRY and SYGVKD. The CDR3 loop is CAISESQGSHEQYF. CDR3 nucleotides: TGTGCCATCAGTGAGTCACAGGGTAGTCACGAGCAGTACTTC.

The rearrangement uses TRBV10-1 and TRBJ2-3; TRBD1 might be the D (5 bases). Deletions cut 6 bases from V and 2 bases from J, with 9 bases between. The CDR3 loop spans 13 amino acids. Germline V gene data show CDR1 as WNHNN and CDR2 as SYGVQD (reference sequence). CDR3 amino acids: CASSGRATDTQYF. The DNA of the CDR3 is TGCGCCAGCAGCGGCAGGGCCACAGATACGCAGTATTTT.

The J gene is TRBJ1-5, the V gene TRBV19; D is perhaps TRBD1 (5 bases). The germline CDR1 and CDR2 sequences are LNHDA and SQIVND (reference sequence). The CDR3 contains 15 residues. V lost 6 bases, J lost 2 bases, and 14 bases lay in between. The CDR3 reads CASRVAGWGNQPQHF. In DNA, the CDR3 is TGTGCCAGTAGAGTGGCAGGGTGGGGCAATCAGCCCCAGCATTTT.

The chain employs TRBV7-8 and TRBJ2-6, with TRBD1 as a possible D gene (5 bases). Germline CDR1 is SGHVS and CDR2 is FQNEAQ. The V and J ends lost 5 bases and 0 bases respectively, with 11 bases between them. The CDR3 is made up of 16 amino acids. For the CDR3, the DNA is TGTGCCAGCAGCCACCTCAGGGTCTCTGGGGCCAACGTCCTGACTTTC. Its translation: CASSHLRVSGANVLTF.

This sequence joins TRBV10-3 and TRBJ1-6; possible D gene TRBD1, 6 bases. The CDR3 is 15 residues long. V lost 2 bases and J 9 bases, leaving 14 bases between the germline ends. Germline V gene data show CDR1 as ENHRY and CDR2 as SYGVKD. The CDR3: CAISETTGSGSPLHF. CDR3 sequence (DNA): TGTGCCATCAGTGAGACTACAGGGTCGGGTTCACCCCTCCACTTT.

The chain combines TRBV5-1 with TRBJ2-2; D may be TRBD2 (7 bases). Trimming removed 0 bases from V and 2 bases from J, with 23 bases in between. The CDR3 consists of 20 residues. Per germline, CDR1 SGHRS and CDR2 YFSETQ. CDR3 DNA: TGCGCCAGCAGCTTGGCGATGGGAGGGACAAGTCGGGGAAACACCGGGGAGCTGTTTTTT. Amino acid sequence: CASSLAMGGTSRGNTGELFF.

This rearrangement joins TRBV29-1 to TRBJ1-4; D possibly corresponds to TRBD1 (6 bases). Germline lookup yields CDR1 SQVTM and CDR2 ANQGSEA. V shed 5 bases and J shed 3 bases, with 10 bases lying between them. This CDR3 contains 13 residues. As DNA, the CDR3 is TGCAGCGTTAAACAGGGATCTAATGAAAAACTGTTTTTT. Its protein is CSVKQGSNEKLFF.

The V gene is TRBV3-1 (or the pseudogene TRBV3-2), the J gene TRBJ1-2, with D possibly TRBD1 on 5 matching bases. Trimming removed 4 bases at V and 3 bases at J, with 9 bases between. Germline V gene data show CDR1 as LGHDT and CDR2 as YNNKEL (reference sequence). The CDR3 covers 13 residues. The CDR3 reads CASSLRQHYGYTF. CDR3 nucleotide sequence: TGTGCCAGCAGCCTCCGACAGCACTATGGCTACACCTTC.

This sequence joins TRBV11-2 and TRBJ2-7; D gene uncertain. Germline V CDR1 and CDR2: SGHAT, FQNNGV. This CDR3 has 12 residues. V was pared by 5 bases and J by 2 bases, with 7 bases between. CDR3 sequence reads: CASSTRTYEQYF. The CDR3 DNA sequence: TGTGCCAGCAGCACCAGGACCTACGAGCAGTACTTC.

In this sample, this clone turned up a few times. This chain's CDR3 is CASSPTGSGWAFF. The CDR3 DNA sequence: TGTGCCAGCAGCCCAACCGGATCCGGGTGGGCTTTCTTT. This chain connects TRBV3-1 (or the pseudogene TRBV3-2) to TRBJ1-1, with no clear D. This CDR3 comprises 13 residues. Germline V gene lookup returns CDR1 LGHDT and CDR2 YNNKEL (reference sequence). V was shortened by 4 bases and J by 11 bases, with 17 bases between the two germline ends.